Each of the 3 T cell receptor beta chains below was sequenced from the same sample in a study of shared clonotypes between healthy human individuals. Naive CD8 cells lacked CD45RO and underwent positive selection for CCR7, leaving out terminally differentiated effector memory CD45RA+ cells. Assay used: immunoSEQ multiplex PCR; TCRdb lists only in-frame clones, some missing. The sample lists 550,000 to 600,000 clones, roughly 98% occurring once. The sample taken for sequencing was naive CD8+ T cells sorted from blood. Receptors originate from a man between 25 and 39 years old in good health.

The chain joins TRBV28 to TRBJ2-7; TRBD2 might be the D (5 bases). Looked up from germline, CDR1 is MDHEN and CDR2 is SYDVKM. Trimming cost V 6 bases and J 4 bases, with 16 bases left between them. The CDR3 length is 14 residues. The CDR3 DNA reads TGTGCCAGCAGCTTACGTCGGGGATTATACGAGCAGTACTTC. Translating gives CASSLRRGLYEQYF. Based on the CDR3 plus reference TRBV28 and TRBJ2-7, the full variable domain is DVKVTQSSRYLVKRTGEKVFLECVQDMDHENMFWYRQDPGLGLRLIYFSYDVKMKEKGDIPEGYSVSREKKERFSLILESASTNQTSMYLCASSLRRGLYEQYFGPGTRLTVT.

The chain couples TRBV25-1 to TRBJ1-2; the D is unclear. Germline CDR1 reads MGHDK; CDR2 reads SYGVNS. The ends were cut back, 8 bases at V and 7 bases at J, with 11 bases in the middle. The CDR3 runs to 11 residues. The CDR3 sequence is CASSASGGYTF. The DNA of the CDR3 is TGTGCCAGCTCCGCCTCGGGTGGCTACACCTTC.

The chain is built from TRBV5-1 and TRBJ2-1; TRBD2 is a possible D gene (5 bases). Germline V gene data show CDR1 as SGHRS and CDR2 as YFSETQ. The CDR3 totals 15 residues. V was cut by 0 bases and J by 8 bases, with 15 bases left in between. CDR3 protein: CASSLGRGPVHEQFF. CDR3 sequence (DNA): TGCGCCAGCAGCTTGGGCCGGGGTCCCGTGCATGAGCAGTTCTTC.